These T cell receptor beta chains were read from a single sample in a study of siplizumab effects on memory and regulatory T cells. These receptors have no identified antigens. Sequenced by immunoSEQ multiplex PCR; TCRdb stores in-frame clones only, minus some. This table has about 4,500 clones, about 48% appearing once. Material for sequencing was CFSE-low (dividing) CD4+ T cells sorted from an allogeneic mixed lymphocyte reaction. These receptor sequences come from a human donor in good health; the cells came from an allogeneic mixed lymphocyte reaction. Some clones in this sample may be carry-over from other donors' samples. The conserved cysteine and the conserved F or W are not part of the CDR3 here. Size is stated for part of the rows, as once, few or many counts, or as a class when the clone is expanded.

TRBV4-1	NA	TRBJ2-5	ASSLRTSVGETQY
TRBV18	NA	TRBJ2-3	ASSPQGTLSTDTQY
TRBV18	NA	TRBJ2-7	ASSPGTAYEQY
TRBV7-9	NA	TRBJ1-5	ASSLGGSGNQPQH
TRBV7-9	once	TRBJ1-4	ASSRRATNEKLF
TRBV2	NA	TRBJ1-3	ASSSRGYGNTIY
TRBV19	few	TRBJ2-2	ASSPRTSGRTGELF
TRBV12-5	few	TRBJ1-1	ASGPEPNTEAF
TRBV19	NA	TRBJ2-3	ASSIAQLGTDTQY
TRBV6-5	NA	TRBJ1-5	ASSRDGGGNQPQH
TRBV10-3	once	TRBJ2-7	ATVSTGDEQY
TRBV29-1	few	TRBJ1-1	SVEVRGLNTEAF
TRBV19	NA	TRBJ1-5	ASNIRDYSNQPQH
TRBV6-5	NA	TRBJ1-3	ASRETGGSGNTIY
TRBV7-9	medium-sized	TRBJ1-2	ASTPSGTGGYGYT
TRBV6-1	NA	TRBJ1-2	ASRETTGPGYT
TRBV29-1	NA	TRBJ1-1	SVVRQGVMNTEAF
TRBV2	NA	TRBJ1-4	ASSEGWTANEKLF
TRBV13	NA	TRBJ2-1	ASSARRVYYNEQF
TRBV4-3	NA	TRBJ1-2	ASSQAQDPIYGYT
TRBV9	NA	TRBJ1-4	ASSLEKLF
TRBV6-4	few	TRBJ2-3	ASSRDSAEAGTQY
TRBV19	NA	TRBJ2-7	ASSIREASFAYEQY
TRBV6-1	NA	TRBJ2-1	ASSLLAGAYNEQF
TRBV5-4	NA	TRBJ2-1	ASSQGLPSFNEQF
TRBV5-5	NA	TRBJ2-1	ASSLFPLSNEQF
TRBV5-1	NA	TRBJ2-4	ASSLGLQNIQY
TRBV11-1	NA	TRBJ1-2	ASSLAGHFGYT
TRBV30	NA	TRBJ2-1	AWARGLSSREQF
TRBV19	few	TRBJ2-7	ASSRDPAVPYEQY
TRBV29-1	NA	TRBJ2-6	SARVSSGANVLT
TRBV6-1	NA	TRBJ2-3	ASTFYVSTDTQY
TRBV25-1	NA	TRBJ1-1	ASSMTGGITEAF
TRBV6-5	NA	TRBJ2-1	ASSYRATGTHNEQF
TRBV15	NA	TRBJ1-5	ATSRDPIGVNQPQH
TRBV19	NA	TRBJ1-4	ASSIMSRGQNEKLF
TRBV6-5	few	TRBJ1-2	ASSYSLRINYGYT
TRBV5-6	NA	TRBJ2-5	ASRTFGGEGGETQY
TRBV6-6	few	TRBJ1-1	ASNAQPGIGTEAF
TRBV7-9	NA	TRBJ2-5	ASSSSGRETQY
TRBV6-1	NA	TRBJ1-1	ASKRTADTEAF